Following are 16 T cell receptor beta chains from one sample sequenced in a study of shared T cell receptors in the human thymus. Using immunoSEQ multiplex PCR, the repertoire was profiled, and TCRdb retains in-frame clones only, with some absent. Among almost 550,000 clones, 78% were seen once, and the ten largest hold more than 0.01%. This sample was shared with a second study, whose subject was human thymus T cells.

Input material: thymocytes. The source of these receptors is a boy under two years old with a congenital heart defect.

The chain recombines TRBV2 with TRBJ2-7; perhaps TRBD2 as D (6 bases). The CDR3 has 12 amino acids. From germline, CDR1 is SNHLY and CDR2 FYNNEI. V was clipped by 3 bases and J by 9 bases, with 12 bases between them. CDR3 loop: CASSEGRAGQYF. In nucleotides, the CDR3 is TGTGCCAGCAGTGAGGGGAGAGCGGGGCAGTACTTC.

This chain uses TRBV18 with TRBJ2-5; weak D call: TRBD1 (7 bases). Trimming removed 3 bases at V and 5 bases at J, with 16 bases between. The CDR3 consists of 15 residues. The germline V gene encodes CDR1 KGHSH and CDR2 LQKENI. CDR3 region: CASSPQIRGEETQYF. The CDR3 bases are TGTGCCAGCTCACCTCAGATCAGGGGGGAGGAGACCCAGTACTTC.

The rearrangement links TRBV25-1 to TRBJ2-5; no clear D gene. V was cut by 0 bases and J by 1 base, with 6 bases left in between. From germline, CDR1 is MGHDK and CDR2 SYGVNS. This CDR3 region has 14 residues. This CDR3 is CASSEYRGQETQYF. The CDR3, as DNA: TGTGCCAGCAGTGAATATCGCGGCCAAGAGACCCAGTACTTC.

This clone was recorded once. The V and J genes are TRBV7-7 and TRBJ2-7; perhaps TRBD2 as D (5 bases). The CDR3 is 15 amino acids. Trimming stripped 2 bases from V and 2 bases from J, with 13 bases between. Germline CDR1 reads SSHAT; CDR2 reads FNYEAQ (reference sequence). The CDR3 bases are TGTGCCAGCAGCTTATGGGAGCTCCCCACCTACGAGCAGTACTTC. Its protein is CASSLWELPTYEQYF.

This clone is a singleton in its sample. The V call is TRBV7-9, the J call TRBJ1-1, with TRBD1 matching over 7 bases. The CDR3 contains 13 residues. Per germline, CDR1 SEHNR and CDR2 FQNEAQ (reference sequence). After removal of 2 bases from V and 3 bases from J, the junction contained 0 bases not matched to a gene. CDR3 nucleotide sequence: TGTGCCAGCAGCTTAACAGGGGACACTGAAGCTTTCTTT. Protein sequence: CASSLTGDTEAFF.

The chain joins TRBV10-1 to TRBJ2-7; weak D call: TRBD1 (5 bases). V lost 4 bases, J lost 5 bases, and 15 bases lay in between. CDR1 WNHNN and CDR2 SYGVQD come from the germline V gene (reference sequence). The CDR3 extends over 14 amino acids. CDR3 amino acids: CASSGGRLMDEQYF. The DNA of the CDR3 is TGCGCCAGCAGTGGGGGCCGTCTCATGGACGAGCAGTACTTC.

This chain links TRBV28 with TRBJ1-5, with 9 bases identical to TRBD1. The CDR3 sequence is 14 residues long. Germline trimming cut 2 bases from V and 8 bases from J; bases unmatched to any gene: 4. CDR1 is MDHEN and CDR2 is SYDVKM in the germline V gene. The CDR3 DNA sequence: TGTGCCAGCAGTTTAAGACAGGGGGAGAAGCCCCAGCATTTT. Residues: CASSLRQGEKPQHF.

V gene TRBV13 combines with J gene TRBJ2-1; TRBD2 matches at 15 bases. This CDR3 region has 18 residues. Germline CDR1 PRHDT, CDR2 FYEKMQ (reference sequence). V gave up 0 bases and J gave up 7 bases; unmatched junction bases: 7. DNA for the CDR3: TGTGCCAGCAGCTTAGGCCCGGGGACTAGCGGGAGGAGGAATGAGCAGTTCTTC. Amino acids: CASSLGPGTSGRRNEQFF.

This rearrangement joins TRBV11-2 to TRBJ1-3; D call uncertain. Between the trimmed V and J ends, which lost 0 bases and 4 bases, there was a span of 10 bases. CDR3 length: 15 amino acids. CDR1 is SGHAT, CDR2 FQNNGV, per germline. The chain's CDR3 is CASSLDKTIGNTIYF. As DNA, the CDR3 is TGTGCCAGCAGCTTAGATAAGACAATCGGAAACACCATATATTTT. The variable domain in full, completed from reference TRBV11-2 and TRBJ1-3, reads EAGVAQSPRYKIIEKRQSVAFWCNPISGHATLYWYQQILGQGPKLLIQFQNNGVVDDSQLPKDRFSAERLKGVDSTLKIQPAKLEDSAVYLCASSLDKTIGNTIYFGEGSWLTVV.

The V call is TRBV27, the J call TRBJ2-3; 13 nucleotides line up with TRBD2. Germline assignment: CDR1 MNHEY and CDR2 SMNVEV (reference sequence). This CDR3 is 18 amino acids long. Trimming removed 5 bases from V and 0 bases from J; junction bases left unmatched: 8. CDR3 residues: CASSPGLAGSYSTDTQYF. Written as DNA, the CDR3 is TGTGCCAGCAGTCCGGGACTAGCGGGGAGCTATAGCACAGATACGCAGTATTTT.

The CDR3 DNA reads TGTGCCAGCACCGCTAGCGGGAGGCGCTACGAAACAGATACGCAGTATTTT. Translating gives CASTASGRRYETDTQYF. The rearrangement uses TRBV7-2 and TRBJ2-3; 11 bases align to TRBD2. Germline trimming cut 7 bases from V and 3 bases from J; bases unmatched to any gene: 12. CDR3 length: 17 residues. Germline V gene lookup returns CDR1 SGHTA and CDR2 FQGNSA.

The chain employs TRBV7-2 and TRBJ2-2, with D tentatively TRBD2 (5 bases). Germline V gene sequence: CDR1 SGHTA, CDR2 FQGNSA. CDR3 length equals 14 residues. The V and J ends lost 5 bases and 5 bases respectively, with 12 bases between them. CDR3 bases: TGTGCCAGCAGCCGATCACTAGAGACCGGGGAGCTGTTTTTT. Its protein is CASSRSLETGELFF. The full variable domain, in which reference TRBV7-2 and TRBJ2-2 provide the parts outside the CDR3, is GAGVSQSPSNKVTEKGKDVELRCDPISGHTALYWYRQSLGQGLEFLIYFQGNSAPDKSGLPSDRFSAERTGGSVSTLTIQRTQQEDSAVYLCASSRSLETGELFFGEGSRLTVL.

The chain is built from TRBV4-2 and TRBJ1-2; D is undetermined. The CDR3 runs to 13 residues. Germline V lookup: CDR1 LGHNA, CDR2 YNFKEQ. Trimming removed 5 bases at V and 4 bases at J, with 11 bases between. The CDR3 DNA reads TGTGCCAGCAGCAAGGAGAACGTCTATGGCTACACCTTC. Translation gives CASSKENVYGYTF.

This clone was counted a single time. The chain uses TRBV30 and TRBJ2-7, with D tentatively TRBD1 (6 bases). The CDR3 consists of 15 residues. CDR1 GTSNPN and CDR2 SVGIG come from the germline V gene (reference sequence). Trimming took off 2 bases at V and 1 base at J, with 15 bases between the two ends. CDR3 DNA sequence: TGTGCCTGGAGTTTAGCCGGGACACGGTCCTACGAGCAGTACTTC. It specifies CAWSLAGTRSYEQYF. Filled out from reference TRBV30 and TRBJ2-7, the complete variable domain reads SQTIHQWPATLVQPVGSPLSLECTVEGTSNPNLYWYRQAAGRGLQLLFYSVGIGQISSEVPQNLSASRPQDRQFILSSKKLLLSDSGFYLCAWSLAGTRSYEQYFGPGTRLTVT.

The chain uses TRBV12-5 and TRBJ2-1; no firm D call. The CDR3 consists of 12 residues. CDR1 is LGHNT, CDR2 FRNRAP, per germline. Trimming took off 6 bases at V and 7 bases at J, with 10 bases between the two ends. The CDR3 sequence: CASGSQKNEQFF. The CDR3 DNA is TGTGCTAGTGGGTCACAGAAAAATGAGCAGTTCTTC.

The J gene is TRBJ2-5, the V gene TRBV2, with 10 bases identical to TRBD2. V lost 8 bases, J lost 0 bases, and 18 bases stayed unmatched. The V gene's germline CDR1 is SNHLY and CDR2 FYNNEI. The CDR3 extends over 19 amino acids. CDR3 DNA sequence: TGTGCCAGCGGAGGGACCAGCAGCGGGAGGGCCCACGACCAAGAGACCCAGTACTTC. Amino acids: CASGGTSSGRAHDQETQYF.